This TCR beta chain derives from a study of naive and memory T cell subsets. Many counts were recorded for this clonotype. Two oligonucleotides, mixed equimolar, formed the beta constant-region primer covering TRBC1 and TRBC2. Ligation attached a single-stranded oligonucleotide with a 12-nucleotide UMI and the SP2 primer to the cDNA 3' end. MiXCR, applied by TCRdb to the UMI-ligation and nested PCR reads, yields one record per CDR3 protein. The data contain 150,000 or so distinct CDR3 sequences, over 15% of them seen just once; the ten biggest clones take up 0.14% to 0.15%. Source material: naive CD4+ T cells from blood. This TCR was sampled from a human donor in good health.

DNA of the CDR3: TGTGCCAGCAGCCGATTATCAACAGATACGCAGTATTTT. This gives the protein CASSRLSTDTQYF. The chain recombines TRBV14 with TRBJ2-3; no firm D call. The CDR3 runs 13 residues. V shed 4 bases and J shed 3 bases, with 8 bases lying between them. The germline V gene encodes CDR1 SGHDN and CDR2 FVKESK.